This is a list of T cell receptor beta chains from one sample in a study of CD8+CD57+ T cells in acquired aplastic anemia. A single record per CDR3 protein comes from TCRdb applying MiXCR to the reads. The sample has about 180,000 distinct CDR3 sequences, around half seen once; the top ten hold approximately 2.9%. The sample consisted of sorted CD4+, CD8+, or CD8+CD57+ T cells (not recorded which) from PBMCs. The receptors were sampled from a human donor in good health. Each CDR3 is given with its conserved first and last residue. Fields, in order: D gene, clone size, J gene, V gene, CDR3 length, CDR3 protein, CDR3 DNA. D genes are given only for firm matches. Rows give clone size only sometimes, using once, few, many, or a class for an expanded clone.

d_call: TRBD2; clone_size: many; j_call: TRBJ2-3; v_call: TRBV24-1; cdr3_length: 16; cdr3_aa: CATSDSGLAGTDTQYF; cdr3_nt: TGTGCCACCAGTGATTCGGGACTAGCGGGAACAGATACGCAGTATTTT
d_call: TRBD1; clone_size: .; j_call: TRBJ1-2; v_call: TRBV7-8; cdr3_length: 15; cdr3_aa: CASSLVGQGFYGYTF; cdr3_nt: TGTGCCAGCAGCTTAGTTGGACAGGGCTTCTATGGCTACACCTTC
d_call: .; clone_size: few; j_call: TRBJ1-1; v_call: TRBV7-8; cdr3_length: 10; cdr3_aa: CASSLGQAFF; cdr3_nt: TGTGCCAGCAGCTTAGGGCAAGCTTTCTTT
d_call: TRBD1; clone_size: many; j_call: TRBJ2-6; v_call: TRBV20-1; cdr3_length: 16; cdr3_aa: CSAQNRGQAGANVLTF; cdr3_nt: TGCAGTGCCCAAAACAGGGGGCAGGCTGGGGCCAACGTCCTGACTTTC
d_call: .; clone_size: few; j_call: TRBJ2-1; v_call: TRBV20-1; cdr3_length: 17; cdr3_aa: CSARDNTGLSSYNEQFF; cdr3_nt: TGCAGTGCTCGGGACAATACGGGATTGAGCTCCTACAATGAGCAGTTCTTC
d_call: TRBD1; clone_size: many; j_call: TRBJ2-1; v_call: TRBV29-1; cdr3_length: 14; cdr3_aa: CSVVHRGTYNEQFF; cdr3_nt: TGCAGCGTTGTTCACAGGGGGACCTACAATGAGCAGTTCTTC
d_call: .; clone_size: .; j_call: TRBJ2-3; v_call: TRBV20-1; cdr3_length: 16; cdr3_aa: CSAREFRAASTDTQYF; cdr3_nt: TGCAGTGCTAGAGAATTTCGAGCGGCAAGCACAGATACGCAGTATTTT
d_call: .; clone_size: many; j_call: TRBJ2-3; v_call: TRBV6-4; cdr3_length: 14; cdr3_aa: CASSDQRSTDTQYF; cdr3_nt: TGTGCCAGCAGTGACCAGCGGAGCACAGATACGCAGTATTTT
d_call: TRBD1; clone_size: many; j_call: TRBJ1-2; v_call: TRBV7-9; cdr3_length: 15; cdr3_aa: CASSPLGQGPIGYTF; cdr3_nt: TGTGCCAGCAGCCCCCTGGGACAGGGACCTATTGGCTACACCTTC
d_call: .; clone_size: .; j_call: TRBJ2-7; v_call: TRBV2; cdr3_length: 11; cdr3_aa: CASGTIYEQYF; cdr3_nt: TGTGCCAGCGGGACCATCTACGAGCAGTACTTC
d_call: .; clone_size: many; j_call: TRBJ2-3; v_call: TRBV2; cdr3_length: 14; cdr3_aa: CASSGLTSTDTQYF; cdr3_nt: TGTGCCAGCTCCGGCTTAACTAGCACAGATACGCAGTATTTT
d_call: .; clone_size: many; j_call: TRBJ1-2; v_call: TRBV6-2/TRBV6-3; cdr3_length: 13; cdr3_aa: CASMGGGHYGYTF; cdr3_nt: TGTGCCAGCATGGGCGGAGGCCACTATGGCTACACCTTC
d_call: .; clone_size: .; j_call: TRBJ2-1; v_call: TRBV18; cdr3_length: 13; cdr3_aa: CASSPGQGDEQFF; cdr3_nt: TGTGCCAGCTCACCAGGCCAGGGTGATGAGCAGTTCTTC
d_call: TRBD2; clone_size: many; j_call: TRBJ2-7; v_call: TRBV7-7; cdr3_length: 15; cdr3_aa: CASSPTTSGSGEQYF; cdr3_nt: TGTGCTAGCAGCCCAACGACTAGCGGGAGTGGCGAGCAGTACTTC